Below, one T cell receptor (beta chain) is given with its context. This CDR3 has 14 amino acids. Looked up from germline, CDR1 is SGHTA and CDR2 is FQGTGA. The V gene end was trimmed by 5 bases and the J gene end by 5 bases; junction bases not matched to a gene: 8. This entry comes from a study of cytomegalovirus exposure and HLA in healthy donors. Amplification used 60 Vbeta primers and 13 Jbeta primers. Profiled with immunoSEQ multiplex PCR; TCRdb holds only in-frame clones, not every one. The repertoire holds tens of thousands of clones, with approximately 78% as singletons. The clonotype originates from a middle-aged woman in good health and CMV-seropositive. This chain links TRBV7-3 with TRBJ2-5, with 7 bases aligning to TRBD1. Material for sequencing was PBMCs. The CDR3 nucleotides are TGTGCCAGCAGCCCGGACAGCAGGGGGGAGACCCAGTACTTC. It translates to CASSPDSRGETQYF.